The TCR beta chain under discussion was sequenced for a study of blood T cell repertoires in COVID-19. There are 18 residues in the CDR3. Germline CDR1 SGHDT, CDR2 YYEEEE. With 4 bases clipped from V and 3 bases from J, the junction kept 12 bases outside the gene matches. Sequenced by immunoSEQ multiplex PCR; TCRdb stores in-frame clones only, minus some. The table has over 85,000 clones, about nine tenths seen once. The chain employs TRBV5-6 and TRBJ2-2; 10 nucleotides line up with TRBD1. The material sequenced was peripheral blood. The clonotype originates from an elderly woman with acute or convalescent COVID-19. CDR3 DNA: TGTGCCAGCAGCCCAAAATCCGGGACAGGGGACGACACCGGGGAGCTGTTTTTT. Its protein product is CASSPKSGTGDDTGELFF.